This TCR beta chain came from a study of cytomegalovirus exposure and HLA in healthy donors. Study background: Early on, a data release was issued that held about 85 million unique TCRs from HLA-typed donors. Study results and limitations: Presence/absence analyses rested on an assumption that sequencing depth was roughly uniform across donors.

13 Jbeta primers and 60 Vbeta primers were used for the PCR. Per the original data handling: A follow-up analysis tallied 73 million or so unique TCR beta chains, roughly 11 million shared. The protocol was immunoSEQ multiplex PCR, while the TCRdb copy is restricted to in-frame clones and leaves out a portion. Clone size and the V and J calls come from that table; the DNA yielded D and trimming. The repertoire holds some 150,000 clones, with roughly 78% as singletons. As concerns this clone: Its antigen is still unknown.

Germline V gene sequence: CDR1 SNHLY, CDR2 FYNNEI. The CDR3 extends over 16 amino acids. Deletions cut 3 bases from V and 2 bases from J, with 11 bases between. The sequenced sample consisted of PBMCs. This rearrangement joins TRBV2 to TRBJ1-6; D not resolved. This receptor was obtained from a man aged 45-60 years in good health and CMV-seropositive. The CDR3 DNA follows: TGTGCCAGCAGTGAGGCGGAGGGCCCCTATAATTCACCCCTCCACTTT. Amino acids: CASSEAEGPYNSPLHF. Combining the CDR3 with reference TRBV2 and TRBJ1-6 gives the whole variable domain EPEVTQTPSHQVTQMGQEVILRCVPISNHLYFYWYRQILGQKVEFLVSFYNNEISEKSEIFDDQFSVERPDGSNFTLKIRSTKLEDSAMYFCASSEAEGPYNSPLHFGNGTRLTVT.